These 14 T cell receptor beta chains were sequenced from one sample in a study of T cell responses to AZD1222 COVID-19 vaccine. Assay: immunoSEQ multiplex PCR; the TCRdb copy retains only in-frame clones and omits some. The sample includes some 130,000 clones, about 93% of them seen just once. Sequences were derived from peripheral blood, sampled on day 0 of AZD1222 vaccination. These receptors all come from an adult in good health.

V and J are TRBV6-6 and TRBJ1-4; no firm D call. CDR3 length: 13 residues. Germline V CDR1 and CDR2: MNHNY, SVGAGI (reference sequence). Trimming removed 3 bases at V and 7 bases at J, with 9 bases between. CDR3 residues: CASSYGMSEKLFF. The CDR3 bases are TGTGCCAGCAGTTATGGGATGAGTGAAAAACTGTTTTTT.

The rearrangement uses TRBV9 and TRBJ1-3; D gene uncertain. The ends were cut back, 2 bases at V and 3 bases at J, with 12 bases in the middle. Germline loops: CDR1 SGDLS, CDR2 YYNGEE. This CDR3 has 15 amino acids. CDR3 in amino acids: CASSVLPDGGNTIYF. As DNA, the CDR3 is TGTGCCAGCAGCGTTCTACCCGACGGTGGAAACACCATATATTTT.

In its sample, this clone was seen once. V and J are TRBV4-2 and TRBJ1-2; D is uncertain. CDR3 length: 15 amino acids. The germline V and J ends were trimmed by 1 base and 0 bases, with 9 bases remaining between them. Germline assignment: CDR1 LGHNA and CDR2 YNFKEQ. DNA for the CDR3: TGTGCCAGCAGCCAAGCTACGGGTTCTAACTATGGCTACACCTTC. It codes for CASSQATGSNYGYTF.

The CDR3 region has the DNA TGTGCCAGCAGTTCTACAGGGGGCATGAACACTGAAGCTTTCTTT. This gives the protein CASSSTGGMNTEAFF. V and J are TRBV6-5 and TRBJ1-1, with 9 bases fitting TRBD1. Germline V lookup: CDR1 MNHEY, CDR2 SVGAGI. This CDR3 is built from 15 residues. Germline trimming cut 4 bases from V and 0 bases from J; bases unmatched to any gene: 3.

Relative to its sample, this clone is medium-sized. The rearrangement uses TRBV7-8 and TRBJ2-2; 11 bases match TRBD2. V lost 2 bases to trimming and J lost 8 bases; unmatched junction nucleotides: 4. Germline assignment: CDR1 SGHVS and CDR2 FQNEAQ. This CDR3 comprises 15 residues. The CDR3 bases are TGTGCCAGCAGCTTACTAGCGGGGGGCCCGGGGGAGCTGTTTTTT. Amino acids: CASSLLAGGPGELFF.

The CDR3 here is CAIRTSAGYTF. CDR3 bases: TGTGCCATCAGGACATCCGCGGGCTACACCTTC. The J gene is TRBJ1-2, the V gene TRBV10-3; no clear D. V was shortened by 6 bases and J by 8 bases, with 10 bases between the two germline ends. Germline CDR1 reads ENHRY; CDR2 reads SYGVKD. The CDR3 is 11 amino acids.

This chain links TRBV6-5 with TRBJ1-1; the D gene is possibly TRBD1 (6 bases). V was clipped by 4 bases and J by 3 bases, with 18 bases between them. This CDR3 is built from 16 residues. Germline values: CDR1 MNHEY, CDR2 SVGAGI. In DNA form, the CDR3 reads TGTGCCAGCAGTTGGATGAGGGGGGCTGGGGACACTGAAGCTTTCTTT. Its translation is CASSWMRGAGDTEAFF.

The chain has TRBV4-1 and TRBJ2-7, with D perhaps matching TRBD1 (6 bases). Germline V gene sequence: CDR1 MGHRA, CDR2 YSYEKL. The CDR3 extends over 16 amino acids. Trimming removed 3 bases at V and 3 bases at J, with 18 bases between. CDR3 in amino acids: CASSQVARQVDYEQYF. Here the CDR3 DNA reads TGCGCCAGCAGCCAGGTTGCCCGACAGGTGGACTACGAGCAGTACTTC.

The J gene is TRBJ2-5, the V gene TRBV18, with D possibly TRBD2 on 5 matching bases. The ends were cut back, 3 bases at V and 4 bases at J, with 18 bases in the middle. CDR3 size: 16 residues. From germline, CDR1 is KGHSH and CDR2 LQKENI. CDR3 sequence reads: CASSPPVGVSGETQYF. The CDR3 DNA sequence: TGTGCCAGCTCACCCCCGGTCGGGGTGAGTGGAGAGACCCAGTACTTC.

This chain's CDR3 is CASSFLGGEGNTIYF. CDR3 nucleotide sequence: TGTGCCAGCAGCTTCCTAGGGGGGGAAGGAAACACCATATATTTT. This chain joins TRBV5-4 and TRBJ1-3, with a weak D call TRBD1 (6 bases). The CDR3 has 15 amino acids. Trimming cost V 2 bases and J 4 bases, with 13 bases left between them. The germline V gene has CDR1 SGHNT and CDR2 YYREEE (reference sequence).

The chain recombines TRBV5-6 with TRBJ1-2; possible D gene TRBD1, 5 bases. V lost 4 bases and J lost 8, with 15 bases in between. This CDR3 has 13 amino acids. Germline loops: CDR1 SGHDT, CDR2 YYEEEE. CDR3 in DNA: TGTGCCAGCAGCCCTGGAGGGGTCTCGGGCTACACCTTC. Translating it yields CASSPGGVSGYTF.

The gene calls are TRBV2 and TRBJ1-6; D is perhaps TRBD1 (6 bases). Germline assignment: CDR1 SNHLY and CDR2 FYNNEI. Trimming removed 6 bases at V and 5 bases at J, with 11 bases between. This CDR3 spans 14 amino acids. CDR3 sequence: CASSPGHNNSPLHF. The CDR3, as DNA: TGTGCCAGCAGCCCGGGACACAATAATTCACCCCTCCACTTT.

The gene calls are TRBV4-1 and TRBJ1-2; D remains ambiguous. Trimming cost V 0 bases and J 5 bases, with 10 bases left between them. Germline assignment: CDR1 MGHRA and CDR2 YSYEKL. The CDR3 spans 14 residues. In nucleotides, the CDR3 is TGCGCCAGCAGCCAAGACACAACACCTTATGGCTACACCTTC. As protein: CASSQDTTPYGYTF.

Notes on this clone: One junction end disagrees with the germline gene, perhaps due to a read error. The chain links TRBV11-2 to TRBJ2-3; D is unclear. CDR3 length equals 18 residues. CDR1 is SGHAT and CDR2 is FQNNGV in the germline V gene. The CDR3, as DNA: TGTGCCAGCACCTTATATGGTCCCTACACCCCTAACTCGGATACGCAGTATTTT. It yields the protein CASTLYGPYTPNSDTQYF.